The T cell receptor (beta chain) described here comes from a study of OX40 agonist ivuxolimab in advanced cancers. Libraries were prepared by immunoSEQ multiplex PCR; TCRdb keeps only in-frame clonotypes and omits some of them. The sample includes around 90,000 clones, around 87% of them seen just once. V was shortened by 0 bases and J by 1 base, with 7 bases between the two germline ends. The CDR3 totals 14 residues. The germline V gene has CDR1 SGHRS and CDR2 YFSETQ. Sequenced material: CD4+ or CD8+ T cells sorted from blood, taken in a trial of the OX40 agonist ivuxolimab. The rearrangement links TRBV5-1 to TRBJ1-1; D unclear. The clonotype was recovered from an adult with an advanced solid tumor such as melanoma, head and neck, liver or kidney cancer. This CDR3 reads CASSLVTRNTEAFF. CDR3 bases: TGCGCCAGCAGCTTGGTCACGAGGAACACTGAAGCTTTCTTT.